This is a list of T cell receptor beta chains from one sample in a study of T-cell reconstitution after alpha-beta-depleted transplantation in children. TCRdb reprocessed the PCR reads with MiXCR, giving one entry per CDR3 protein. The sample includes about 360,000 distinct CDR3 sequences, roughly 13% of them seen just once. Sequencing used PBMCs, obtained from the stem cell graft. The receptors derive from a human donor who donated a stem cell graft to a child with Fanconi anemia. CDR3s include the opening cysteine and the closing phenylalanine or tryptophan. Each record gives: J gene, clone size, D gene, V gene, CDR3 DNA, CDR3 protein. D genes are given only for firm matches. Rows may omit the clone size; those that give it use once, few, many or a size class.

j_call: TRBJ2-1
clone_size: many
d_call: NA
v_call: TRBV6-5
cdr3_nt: TGTGCCAGCAGTTACTCGGGGGGCGGTGAGCAGTTCTTC
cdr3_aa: CASSYSGGGEQFF

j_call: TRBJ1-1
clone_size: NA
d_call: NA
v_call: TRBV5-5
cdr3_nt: TGTGCCAGCAGCTTGGAGGTGACACCAGGGGCTGAAGCTTTCTTT
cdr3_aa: CASSLEVTPGAEAFF

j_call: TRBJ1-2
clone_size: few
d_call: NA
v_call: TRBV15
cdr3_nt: TGTGCCACCAGCAGAGAACAGGGATTTTATGGCTACACCTTC
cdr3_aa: CATSREQGFYGYTF

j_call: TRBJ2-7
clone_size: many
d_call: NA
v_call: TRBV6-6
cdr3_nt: TGTGCCAGTGGGACGGGACAGCAGTACTTC
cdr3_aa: CASGTGQQYF

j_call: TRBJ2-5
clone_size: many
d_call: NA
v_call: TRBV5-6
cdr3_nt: TGTGCCAGCAGCTTGCTTGAGACCCAGTACTTC
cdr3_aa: CASSLLETQYF

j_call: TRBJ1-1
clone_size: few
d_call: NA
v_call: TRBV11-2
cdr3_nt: TGTGCCAGCACTTCACCGGGGAAGATGAACACTGAAGCTTTCTTT
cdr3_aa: CASTSPGKMNTEAFF

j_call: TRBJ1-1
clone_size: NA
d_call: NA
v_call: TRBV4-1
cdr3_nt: TGCGCCAGCAGCCAAGAAGCGGGGATTACTGAAGCTTTCTTT
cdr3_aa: CASSQEAGITEAFF

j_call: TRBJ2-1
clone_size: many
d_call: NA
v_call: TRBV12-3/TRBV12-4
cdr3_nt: TGTGCCAGCAGTTTGGGCAGGGGCGGGGAGTTCTTC
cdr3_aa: CASSLGRGGEFF

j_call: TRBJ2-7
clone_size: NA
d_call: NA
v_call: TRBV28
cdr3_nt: TGTGCCAGCAGTTGGGCAACAACCTACGAGCAGTACTTC
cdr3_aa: CASSWATTYEQYF

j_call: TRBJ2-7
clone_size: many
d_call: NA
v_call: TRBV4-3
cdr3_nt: TGCGCCAGCAGCCAAGAGGGCGCGGCCTACGAGCAGTACTTC
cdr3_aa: CASSQEGAAYEQYF

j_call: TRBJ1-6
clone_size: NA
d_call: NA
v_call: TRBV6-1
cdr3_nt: TGTGCCAGCAGCTCCCTGGGGGCTAAGTCACCCCTCCACTTT
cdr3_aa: CASSSLGAKSPLHF

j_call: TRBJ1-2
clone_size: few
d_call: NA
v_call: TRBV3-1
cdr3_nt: TGTGCCAGCAGCCACCCTGATGGGTACGGCTATGGCTACACCTTC
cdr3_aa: CASSHPDGYGYGYTF

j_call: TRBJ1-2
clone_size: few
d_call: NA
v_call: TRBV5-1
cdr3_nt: TGCGCCAGCAGCTTGGATGGGGCGTCGGGCTATGGCTACACCTTC
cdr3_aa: CASSLDGASGYGYTF

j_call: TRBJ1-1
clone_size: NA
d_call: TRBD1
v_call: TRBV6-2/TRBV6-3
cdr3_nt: TGTGCCAGCAGGGACAGGATAGGGACTGAAGCTTTCTTT
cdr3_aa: CASRDRIGTEAFF

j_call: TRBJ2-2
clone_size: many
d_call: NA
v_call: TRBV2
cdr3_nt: TGTGCCAGCAGTAAGAACAGGAGAAACACCGGGGAGCTGTTTTTT
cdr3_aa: CASSKNRRNTGELFF

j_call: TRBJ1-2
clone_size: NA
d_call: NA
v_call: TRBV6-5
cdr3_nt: TGTGCCAGCAGTTACTCGTCGGGGGGCTGGGGCTACACCTTC
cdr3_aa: CASSYSSGGWGYTF

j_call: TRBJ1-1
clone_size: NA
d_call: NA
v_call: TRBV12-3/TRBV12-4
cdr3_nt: TGTGCCAGCAGTTTAGGGCCGTACACTGAAGCTTTCTTT
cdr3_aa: CASSLGPYTEAFF

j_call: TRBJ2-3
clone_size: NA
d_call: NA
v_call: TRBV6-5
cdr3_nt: TGTGCCAGCAGTTACTCGAAAAGGTCAGATACGCAGTATTTT
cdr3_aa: CASSYSKRSDTQYF

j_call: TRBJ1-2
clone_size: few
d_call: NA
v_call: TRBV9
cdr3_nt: TGTGCCAGCAGCACAGGGATGAACTATGGCTACACCTTC
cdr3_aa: CASSTGMNYGYTF

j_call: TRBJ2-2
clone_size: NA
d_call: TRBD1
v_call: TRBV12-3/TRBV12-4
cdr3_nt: TGTGCCAGCACCTTTGGGACAGGGGGACGCGTTTTT
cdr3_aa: CASTFGTGGRVF

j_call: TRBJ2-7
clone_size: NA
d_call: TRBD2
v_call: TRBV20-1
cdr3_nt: TGCAGTGCCTACACGACTAGCGGGGACTACGAGCAGTACTTC
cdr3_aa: CSAYTTSGDYEQYF

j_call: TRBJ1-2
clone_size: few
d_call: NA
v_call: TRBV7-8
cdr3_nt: TGTGCCAGCAGCTTTACGGGCAGTACGGCCGGCTACACCTTC
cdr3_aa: CASSFTGSTAGYTF